The clone carrying this T cell receptor beta chain was found once. Its antigen is not known. Donors were drawn from the approximately 120-subject validation cohort, separate from the 666-subject first cohort. Looked up from germline, CDR1 is SGHNT and CDR2 is YYREEE (reference sequence). V dropped 0 bases and J dropped 4 bases, with 4 bases sitting between them. The CDR3 is made up of 13 amino acids. This sample stems from a study of cytomegalovirus exposure and HLA in healthy donors. Study outcomes and limitations: Most sequenced TCRs were rare (though some public TCRs occurred in many donors). The study listed approximately 170 cytomegalovirus-associated TCR beta chains. The authors confirmed in vitro that a few CMV-associated chains were specific for CMV antigens.

Here immunoSEQ multiplex PCR was the method, and the copy in TCRdb shows in-frame clones only, minus some. The data hold 260,000 or so clones, with 90% observed a single time. The sequencing input was PBMCs. The gene calls are TRBV5-4 and TRBJ2-2; D call uncertain. This sequence was found in a woman aged 30 to 39 in good health and CMV-seronegative. In DNA, the CDR3 is TGTGCCAGCAGCTTGGTGCCCACCGGGGAGCTGTTTTTT. Translation gives CASSLVPTGELFF.